One and the same sample provided the 18 T cell receptor beta chains below, sequenced in a study of T cell responses to AZD1222 COVID-19 vaccine. Clones were sequenced by immunoSEQ multiplex PCR, and TCRdb holds only the in-frame ones, with some missing. Of roughly 65,000 clones listed, around 78% are singletons. The sequencing here drew on peripheral blood, taken 28 days after the second AZD1222 dose. The receptors shown here come from an adult who received the AZD1222 COVID-19 vaccine.

This chain connects TRBV7-9 to TRBJ2-1; the D gene is possibly TRBD2 (6 bases). The CDR3 spans 16 residues. The V end was cut by 2 bases, the J end by 4 bases, with 15 bases between. The germline gives CDR1 SEHNR, CDR2 FQNEAQ (reference sequence). The CDR3 here is CASSLISGGKYNEQFF. The CDR3 DNA reads as TGTGCCAGCAGCTTAATTTCTGGCGGGAAATACAATGAGCAGTTCTTC.

The rearrangement uses TRBV9 and TRBJ1-1, with D perhaps TRBD1 (6 bases). Between the trimmed V and J ends, which lost 4 bases and 2 bases, there was a span of 15 bases. The CDR3 length is 15 residues. Germline V lookup: CDR1 SGDLS, CDR2 YYNGEE. The CDR3 spells CASSRRGTSNTEAFF. In DNA, the CDR3 is TGTGCCAGCAGCCGTAGGGGGACCTCAAACACTGAAGCTTTCTTT.

The rearrangement joins TRBV13 to TRBJ2-1; perhaps TRBD2 as D (5 bases). Germline CDR1 PRHDT, CDR2 FYEKMQ (reference sequence). This CDR3 has 16 amino acids. Trimming removed 1 base from V and 13 bases from J, with 23 bases in between. This chain's CDR3 is CASSLASRTHFPEQFF. CDR3 bases: TGTGCCAGCAGCTTAGCTAGCCGCACGCACTTCCCCGAACAGTTCTTC.

This clone was detected a few times. CDR3 amino acids: CASSLATLGEKLFF. For the CDR3, the DNA is TGTGCCAGCAGTTTAGCTACCTTGGGAGAAAAACTGTTTTTT. The chain combines TRBV28 with TRBJ1-4; no reliable D call. CDR3 length: 14 amino acids. V was pared by 2 bases and J by 8 bases, with 12 bases between. Germline V lookup: CDR1 MDHEN, CDR2 SYDVKM. Using reference TRBV28 and TRBJ1-4 for the parts outside the CDR3, the full variable domain is DVKVTQSSRYLVKRTGEKVFLECVQDMDHENMFWYRQDPGLGLRLIYFSYDVKMKEKGDIPEGYSVSREKKERFSLILESASTNQTSMYLCASSLATLGEKLFFGSGTQLSVL.

This chain uses TRBV19 with TRBJ2-2, with D possibly called TRBD1 or TRBD2 (6 bases each). Trimming took off 7 bases at V and 4 bases at J, with 16 bases between the two ends. The germline CDR1 and CDR2 sequences are LNHDA and SQIVND (reference sequence). The CDR3 has 15 amino acids. The CDR3: CASIVGGAGTGELFF. As DNA, the CDR3 is TGTGCCAGTATTGTGGGGGGCGCGGGCACCGGGGAGCTGTTTTTT. The full variable domain, rest sourced from reference TRBV19 and TRBJ2-2, is DGGITQSPKYLFRKEGQNVTLSCEQNLNHDAMYWYRQDPGQGLRLIYYSQIVNDFQKGDIAEGYSVSREKKESFPLTVTSAQKNPTAFYLCASIVGGAGTGELFFGEGSRLTVL.

The chain is built from TRBV5-1 and TRBJ1-1; D not resolved. Germline V gene data show CDR1 as SGHRS and CDR2 as YFSETQ. The ends were cut back, 0 bases at V and 8 bases at J, with 5 bases in the middle. The CDR3 has 11 residues. The CDR3 region is CASSLEREAFF. CDR3 DNA sequence: TGCGCCAGCAGCTTGGAGAGAGAAGCTTTCTTT.

The chain couples TRBV5-1 to TRBJ2-1; TRBD1 might be the D (5 bases). Trimming removed 3 bases from V and 2 bases from J, with 12 bases in between. CDR1 is SGHRS and CDR2 is YFSETQ in the germline V gene. The CDR3 totals 15 residues. The CDR3 reads CASSSQDGTYNEQFF. DNA for the CDR3: TGCGCCAGCAGCTCACAGGACGGCACCTACAATGAGCAGTTCTTC.

The chain employs TRBV6-5 and TRBJ1-2, with 7 positions matching TRBD1. This CDR3 comprises 14 residues. Germline V CDR1 and CDR2: MNHEY, SVGAGI. J lost 8 bases, V lost 4 bases, and 10 bases had no gene match. The CDR3 reads CASSLRQGSRGYTF. The CDR3 nucleotides are TGTGCCAGCAGTTTGCGACAGGGAAGTAGGGGCTACACCTTC.

The CDR3 loop reads CASSKARVWFKETQYF. As DNA, the CDR3 is TGTGCCAGCAGCAAAGCGAGGGTTTGGTTTAAGGAGACCCAGTACTTC. The rearrangement uses TRBV21-1 and TRBJ2-5; the table's D call, TRBD2, has no DNA check behind it. TRBV21-1 is an annotated pseudogene. This CDR3 contains 16 residues.

The V gene is TRBV7-8, the J gene TRBJ1-2; 7 bases are shared with TRBD1. With V trimmed by 4 bases and J by 0 bases, 5 bases remained unmatched. CDR3 size: 15 residues. CDR1 and CDR2 (germline): SGHVS, FQNEAQ. CDR3: CASSSTGQSNYGYTF. The DNA of the CDR3 is TGTGCCAGCAGCTCGACAGGGCAATCTAACTATGGCTACACCTTC.

V usage is TRBV6-5 and J usage is TRBJ2-7; possibly TRBD2 for D (5 bases). This CDR3 has 15 residues. The V and J ends lost 6 bases and 3 bases respectively, with 18 bases between them. CDR1 MNHEY and CDR2 SVGAGI come from the germline V gene. As DNA, the CDR3 is TGTGCCAGCAGCCACGGACTGGTGGGAAGCTACGAGCAGTACTTC. It specifies CASSHGLVGSYEQYF.

The chain carries TRBV4-2 and TRBJ1-1, with D possibly being TRBD1 (6 bases). CDR3 length equals 16 residues. Trimming took off 1 base at V and 4 bases at J, with 16 bases between the two ends. The germline CDR1 and CDR2 sequences are LGHNA and YNFKEQ. The CDR3 sequence: CASSQGNRALGTEAFF. The CDR3 bases are TGTGCCAGCAGCCAAGGCAACAGGGCCTTGGGCACTGAAGCTTTCTTT.

V is TRBV6-5 and J is TRBJ2-3; D uncertain. Trimming left V 10 bases short and J 2 bases short, with 7 bases between. The CDR3 consists of 11 residues. Germline CDR1 and CDR2: MNHEY and SVGAGI. The DNA for the CDR3 is TGTGCCACCCGGTACACAGATACGCAGTATTTT. Translated, it gives CATRYTDTQYF.

The chain has TRBV11-2 and TRBJ2-7; 7 bases are shared with TRBD1. This CDR3 is built from 16 residues. Germline V CDR1 and CDR2: SGHAT, FQNNGV. The V and J ends lost 1 base and 3 bases, in that order; junction bases with no gene match: 9. The CDR3 bases are TGTGCCAGCAGCTTAGCCCCGGGACAGTTATACTACGAGCAGTACTTC. It yields the protein CASSLAPGQLYYEQYF.

This rearrangement joins TRBV5-4 to TRBJ2-7; TRBD1 matches 8 bases. Germline CDR1 and CDR2: SGHNT and YYREEE (reference sequence). V was clipped by 3 bases and J by 2 bases; unmatched bases: 7. CDR3 length equals 15 residues. The CDR3 loop is CASSSKRTGTYEQYF. The CDR3 nucleotides are TGTGCCAGCAGCTCTAAGAGGACAGGGACCTACGAGCAGTACTTC.

The V and J genes are TRBV19 and TRBJ2-7; D is possibly TRBD2 (6 bases). This CDR3 is built from 14 residues. The germline gives CDR1 LNHDA, CDR2 SQIVND (reference sequence). The V gene lost 1 base and the J gene lost 3 bases, with 10 bases spanning the gap. CDR3 protein: CASSIAVGSYEQYF. CDR3 in DNA: TGTGCCAGTAGTATAGCGGTCGGGAGCTACGAGCAGTACTTC.

This chain connects TRBV5-1 to TRBJ2-2; 9 nucleotides align to TRBD2. The V segment lost 4 bases and the J segment 3 bases; nucleotides outside the gene matches: 13. Per the germline V gene, CDR1 is SGHRS and CDR2 is YFSETQ. This CDR3 is built from 18 residues. The CDR3 coding sequence is TGCGCCAGCAGCGCCAGCGGGGGGCGAGGTTGGGACACCGGGGAGCTGTTTTTT. This gives the protein CASSASGGRGWDTGELFF.

This clone was observed a few times. CDR3 coding DNA: TGTGCCAGCAGCCCCCTGCCGGGAAACACCATATATTTT. This gives the protein CASSPLPGNTIYF. The V gene is TRBV5-4, the J gene TRBJ1-3; D not resolved. Trimming removed 4 bases from V and 4 bases from J, with 9 bases in between. Germline loops: CDR1 SGHNT, CDR2 YYREEE (reference sequence). CDR3 length: 13 residues.